This T cell receptor (beta chain) was profiled in a study of blood T cell repertoires in COVID-19 (dated by TCRdb to 2020 to 2022). Looking at the study overall: Samples from collaborators originated in the United States, Italy and Spain and spanned both the acute and convalescent phases of COVID-19. The repertoires were released in a freely available public database meant as a resource for research on the immune response to SARS-CoV-2. A de-identified subject ID, COVID-19 status, age in years and sex were almost always included in the sample metadata. The samples were drawn from two sources: the first 160 participants of the ongoing ImmuneRACE study, and approximately 1,300 subjects contributed by 6 global collaborators. The prospective study material was composed of cDNA or gDNA derived from T cells, B-cell-depleted T cells, or PBMCs. Where available, HLA class I and class II types were obtained from metadata supplied by the sample provider rather than from assay-based typing. The dataset comprised deeply sampled blood TCRbeta repertoires from subjects exposed to, actively infected with, or recovered from COVID-19. The investigation overall reported the following: The quantity of clinical and demographic metadata differed by source and by participant and was supplied without curation.

One collaborating source in Seattle enrolled patients during active infection and followed them longitudinally through the course of disease. Each collaborating institution followed its own protocols to collect whole blood in K2EDTA tubes. Collaborator samples were shipped for TCRbeta analysis as frozen whole blood, isolated PBMCs, or DNA extracted from either sample type. Details on this clone: The antigen it binds to is not known. There are no base qualities to consult, and no much larger clone falls within one base.

The immunoSEQ Assay, a bias-controlled multiplex PCR, was used to amplify TCRbeta CDR3 regions from genomic DNA. The paper's data handling went like this. Within the assay, amplification of reference gene primers was used to estimate how many nucleated cells each sample contained. To quantify the absolute abundance of each unique TCRbeta CDR3 rearrangement, sequence reads were collapsed and filtered. For each sample, productive Simpson clonality was calculated as the square root of Simpson's diversity index over productive rearrangements. This immuneACCESS table, as held by TCRdb, lists in-frame sequences with V and J called but not all clones. Of the missing ones, under half trace to an unresolved V gene in checked studies; the others have no known cause. The D gene and trimming were derived from the DNA, and the V and J assignments and clone size from that table. This sample gives 250,000 to 400,000 clones in total; approximately 87% of them show up just once. Jointly, the top ten make up 2.5% to 3% of the sample.

The receptor comes from a woman aged 25-40 years with COVID-19, enrolled during active disease. What was sequenced was peripheral blood.

The nucleotide sequence reads TGTGCCTGGACCTTATCCAGGGGGCTCTATGGCTACACCTTC. Translated, it gives CAWTLSRGLYGYTF. The receptor chain draws on TRBV30 and TRBJ1-2; the junction holds 8 bases that match TRBD1. From the cysteine up to the phenylalanine, the CDR3 has a length of 14 residues. The sequence is cut down to CDR3 DNA, 42 bases in frame from base 1. V and J are trimmed by 4 bases and 4 bases, and the gene matches miss 8 bases of the junction. Via the germline V gene (reference sequence), CDR1 is GTSNPN and CDR2 SVGIG.